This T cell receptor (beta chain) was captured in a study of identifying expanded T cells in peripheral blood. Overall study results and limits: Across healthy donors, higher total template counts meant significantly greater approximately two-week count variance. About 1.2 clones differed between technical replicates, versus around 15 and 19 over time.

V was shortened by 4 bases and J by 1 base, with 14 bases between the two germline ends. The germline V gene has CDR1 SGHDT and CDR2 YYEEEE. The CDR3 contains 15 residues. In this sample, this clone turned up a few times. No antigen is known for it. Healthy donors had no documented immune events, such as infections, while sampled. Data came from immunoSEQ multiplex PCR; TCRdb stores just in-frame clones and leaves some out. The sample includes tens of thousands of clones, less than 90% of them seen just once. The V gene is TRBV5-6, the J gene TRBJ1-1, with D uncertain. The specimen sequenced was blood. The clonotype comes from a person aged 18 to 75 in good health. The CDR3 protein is CASSPIPDSNTEAFF. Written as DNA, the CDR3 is TGTGCCAGCAGCCCAATTCCGGATTCGAACACTGAAGCTTTCTTT.